This T cell receptor (beta chain) was sequenced in a study of blood T cell repertoires in COVID-19. CDR1 is SGHRS, CDR2 YFSETQ, per germline. The V end was cut by 4 bases, the J end by 2 bases, with 10 bases between. CDR3 size: 13 residues. Here immunoSEQ multiplex PCR was the method, and the copy in TCRdb shows in-frame clones only, minus some. The sample holds roughly 250,000 clones, 84% seen once. V gene TRBV5-1 combines with J gene TRBJ2-7; the D gene is possibly TRBD2 (5 bases). The source of this sequence is a woman between 40 and 50 years old who had recovered from COVID-19. Specimen: peripheral blood. The CDR3 nucleotides are TGCGCCAGCAGCCCGGGGAAAGCCTACGAGCAGTACTTC. Amino acids: CASSPGKAYEQYF.